Given below is one TCR beta chain in context. Per the original methods: Scientists estimated how many nucleated cells there were by amplifying reference gene primers. The data were produced by immunoSEQ multiplex PCR, yet TCRdb's version contains in-frame clones alone and is incomplete. That table furnishes V, J and clone size, whereas the DNA furnished D and trimming. The sample yields about 230,000 clones, around 80% seen once. The sample is drawn from a study of blood T cell repertoires in COVID-19. Study at large: Material from acute and convalescent COVID-19 was sourced from the United States, Italy and Spain.

The CDR3 sequence is 17 residues long. In germline, CDR1 is SNHLY, CDR2 FYNNEI. Losses at the gene ends were 5 bases for V and 0 bases for J; bases not matched to a gene: 8. The V gene is TRBV2, the J gene TRBJ1-5; 9 bases fit TRBD1. The sequencing sample was made of peripheral blood. The clonotype comes from a woman in her thirties or forties who had recovered from COVID-19. CDR3 residues: CASSPGQGMISNQPQHF. CDR3 nucleotides: TGTGCCAGCAGTCCGGGACAGGGAATGATTAGCAATCAGCCCCAGCATTTT.